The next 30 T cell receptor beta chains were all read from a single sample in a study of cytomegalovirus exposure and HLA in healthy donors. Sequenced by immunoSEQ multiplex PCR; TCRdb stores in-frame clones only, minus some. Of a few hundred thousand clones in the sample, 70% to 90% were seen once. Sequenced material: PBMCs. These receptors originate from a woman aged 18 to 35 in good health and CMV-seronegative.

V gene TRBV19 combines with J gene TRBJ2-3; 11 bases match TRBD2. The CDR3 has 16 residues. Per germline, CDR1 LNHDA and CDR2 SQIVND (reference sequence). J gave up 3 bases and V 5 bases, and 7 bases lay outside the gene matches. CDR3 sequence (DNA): TGTGCCAGTAGTGTTAGCGGGAGGGCCAGTACAGATACGCAGTATTTT. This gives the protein CASSVSGRASTDTQYF.

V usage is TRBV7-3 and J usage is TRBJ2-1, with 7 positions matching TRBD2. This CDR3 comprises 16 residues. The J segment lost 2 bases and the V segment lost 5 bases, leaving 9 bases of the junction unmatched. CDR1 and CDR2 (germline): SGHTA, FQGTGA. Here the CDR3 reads CASSPSLATTYNEQFF. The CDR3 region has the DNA TGTGCCAGCAGCCCGTCACTAGCGACGACCTACAATGAGCAGTTCTTC.

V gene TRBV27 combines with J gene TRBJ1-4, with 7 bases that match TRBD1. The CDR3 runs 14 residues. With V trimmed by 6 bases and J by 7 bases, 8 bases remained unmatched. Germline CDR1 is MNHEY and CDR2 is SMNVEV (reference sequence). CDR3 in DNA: TGTGCCAGCAGGGCCAGGGACAGTCCTGAAAAACTGTTTTTT. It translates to CASRARDSPEKLFF.

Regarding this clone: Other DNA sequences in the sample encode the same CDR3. CDR3 protein: CASSYRGLNEKLFF. The CDR3 coding sequence is TGTGCCAGCAGTTACAGGGGACTTAATGAAAAACTGTTTTTT. V usage is TRBV6-5 and J usage is TRBJ1-4, with a weak D call TRBD1 (5 bases). Germline V gene lookup returns CDR1 MNHEY and CDR2 SVGAGI. The CDR3 totals 14 residues. Trimming took off 2 bases at V and 4 bases at J, with 8 bases between the two ends.

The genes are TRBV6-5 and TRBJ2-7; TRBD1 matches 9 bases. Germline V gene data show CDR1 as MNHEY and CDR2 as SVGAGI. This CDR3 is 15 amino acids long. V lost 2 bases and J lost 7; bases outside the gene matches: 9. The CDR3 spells CASSYEQGALREQYF. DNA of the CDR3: TGTGCCAGCAGTTACGAACAGGGGGCGCTGAGGGAGCAGTACTTC.

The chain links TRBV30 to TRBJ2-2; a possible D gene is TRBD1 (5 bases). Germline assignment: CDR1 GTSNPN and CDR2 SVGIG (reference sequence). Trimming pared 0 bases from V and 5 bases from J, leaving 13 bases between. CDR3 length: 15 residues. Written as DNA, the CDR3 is TGTGCCTGGAGTGTACAGGCATTTGGAACCGGGGAGCTGTTTTTT. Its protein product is CAWSVQAFGTGELFF.

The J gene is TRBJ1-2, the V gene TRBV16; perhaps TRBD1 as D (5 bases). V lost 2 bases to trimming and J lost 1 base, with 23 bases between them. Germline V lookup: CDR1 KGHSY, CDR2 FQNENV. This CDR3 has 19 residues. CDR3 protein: CASSQPRIPTENLNYGYTF. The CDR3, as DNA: TGTGCCAGCAGCCAACCCAGGATCCCGACAGAGAACCTTAACTATGGCTACACCTTC.

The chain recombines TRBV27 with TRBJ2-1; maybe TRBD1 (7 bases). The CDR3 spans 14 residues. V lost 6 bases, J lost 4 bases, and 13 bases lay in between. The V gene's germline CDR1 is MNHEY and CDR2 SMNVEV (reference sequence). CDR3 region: CASSQGGFYNEQFF. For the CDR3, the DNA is TGTGCCAGCAGCCAGGGGGGATTTTACAATGAGCAGTTCTTC.

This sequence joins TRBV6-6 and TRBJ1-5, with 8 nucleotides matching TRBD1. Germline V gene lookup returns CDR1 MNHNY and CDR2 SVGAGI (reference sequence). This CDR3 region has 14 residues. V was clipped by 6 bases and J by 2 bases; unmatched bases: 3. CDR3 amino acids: CASSGQGRNQPQHF. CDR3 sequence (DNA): TGTGCCAGCAGCGGACAGGGTCGCAATCAGCCCCAGCATTTT.

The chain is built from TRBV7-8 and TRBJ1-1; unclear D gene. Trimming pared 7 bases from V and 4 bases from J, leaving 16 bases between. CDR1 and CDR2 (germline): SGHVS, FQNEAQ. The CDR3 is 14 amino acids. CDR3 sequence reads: CASIPPYASTEAFF. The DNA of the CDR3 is TGTGCCAGCATCCCACCGTATGCGAGCACTGAAGCTTTCTTT.

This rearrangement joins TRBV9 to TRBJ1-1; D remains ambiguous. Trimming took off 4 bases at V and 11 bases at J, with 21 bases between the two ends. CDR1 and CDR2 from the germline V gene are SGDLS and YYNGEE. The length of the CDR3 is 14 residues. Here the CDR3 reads CASSPNPVRLRAFF. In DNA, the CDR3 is TGTGCCAGCAGCCCGAACCCTGTCCGCCTCAGGGCTTTCTTT.

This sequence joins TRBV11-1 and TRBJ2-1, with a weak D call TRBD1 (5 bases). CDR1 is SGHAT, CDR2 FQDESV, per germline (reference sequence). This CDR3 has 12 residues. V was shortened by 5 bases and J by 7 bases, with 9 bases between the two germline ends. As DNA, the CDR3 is TGTGCCAGCAGCCTACACAGGAATGAGCAGTTCTTC. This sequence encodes CASSLHRNEQFF.

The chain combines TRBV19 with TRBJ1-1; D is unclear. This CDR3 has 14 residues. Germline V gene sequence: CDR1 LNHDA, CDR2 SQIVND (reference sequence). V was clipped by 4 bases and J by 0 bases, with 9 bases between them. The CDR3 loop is CASSTTRLNTEAFF. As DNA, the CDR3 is TGTGCCAGTAGTACAACCAGGCTGAACACTGAAGCTTTCTTT. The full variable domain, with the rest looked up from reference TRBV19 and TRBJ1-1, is DGGITQSPKYLFRKEGQNVTLSCEQNLNHDAMYWYRQDPGQGLRLIYYSQIVNDFQKGDIAEGYSVSREKKESFPLTVTSAQKNPTAFYLCASSTTRLNTEAFFGQGTRLTVV.

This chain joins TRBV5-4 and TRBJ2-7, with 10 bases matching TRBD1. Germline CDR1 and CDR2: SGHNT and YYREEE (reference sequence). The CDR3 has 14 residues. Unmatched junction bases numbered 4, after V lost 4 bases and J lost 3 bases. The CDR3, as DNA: TGTGCCAGCAGCGAGGGACAGGGGCGCTACGAGCAGTACTTC. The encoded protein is CASSEGQGRYEQYF.

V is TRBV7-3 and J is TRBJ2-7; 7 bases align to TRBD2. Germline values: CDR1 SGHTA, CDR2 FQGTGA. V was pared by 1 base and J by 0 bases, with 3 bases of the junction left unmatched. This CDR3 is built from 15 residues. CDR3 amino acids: CASSLNGGSSYEQYF. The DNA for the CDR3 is TGTGCCAGCAGCTTAAATGGCGGGAGCTCCTACGAGCAGTACTTC.

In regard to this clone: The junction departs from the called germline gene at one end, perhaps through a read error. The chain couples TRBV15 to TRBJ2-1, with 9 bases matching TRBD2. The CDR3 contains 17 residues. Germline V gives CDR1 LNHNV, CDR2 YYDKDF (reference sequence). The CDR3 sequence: CATSGELAGASYNEQFF. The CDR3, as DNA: TGTGCCACCAGCGGAGAATTAGCGGGAGCAAGCTACAATGAGCAGTTCTTC.

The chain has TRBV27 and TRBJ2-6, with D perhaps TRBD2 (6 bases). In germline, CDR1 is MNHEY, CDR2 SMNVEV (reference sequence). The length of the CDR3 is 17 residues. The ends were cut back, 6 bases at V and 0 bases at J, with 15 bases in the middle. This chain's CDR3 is CASRRVGGLSGANVLTF. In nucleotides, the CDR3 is TGTGCCAGCAGACGGGTTGGAGGGCTCTCTGGGGCCAACGTCCTGACTTTC.

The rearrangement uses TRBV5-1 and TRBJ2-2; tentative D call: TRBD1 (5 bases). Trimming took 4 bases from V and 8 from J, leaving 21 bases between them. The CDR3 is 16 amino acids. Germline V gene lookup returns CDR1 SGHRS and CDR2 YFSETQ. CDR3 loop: CASSRRQMQGSGELFF. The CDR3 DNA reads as TGCGCCAGCAGCCGCCGGCAAATGCAGGGATCGGGGGAGCTGTTTTTT.

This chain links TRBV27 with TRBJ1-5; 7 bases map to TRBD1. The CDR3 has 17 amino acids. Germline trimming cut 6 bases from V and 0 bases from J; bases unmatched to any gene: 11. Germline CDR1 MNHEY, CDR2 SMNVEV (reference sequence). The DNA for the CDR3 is TGTGCCAGCAGAAGAAGAGGGACAGCAAATAGCAATCAGCCCCAGCATTTT. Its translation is CASRRRGTANSNQPQHF.

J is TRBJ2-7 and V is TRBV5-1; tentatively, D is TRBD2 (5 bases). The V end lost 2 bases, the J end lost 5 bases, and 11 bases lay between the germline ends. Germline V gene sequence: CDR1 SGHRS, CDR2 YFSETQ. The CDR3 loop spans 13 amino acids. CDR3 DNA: TGCGCCAGCAGCTTTGCGGGCCGCAACGAGCAGTACTTC. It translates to CASSFAGRNEQYF.

CDR3 amino acids: CASSVLAGKVDTQYF. The DNA of the CDR3 is TGTGCCAGCAGTGTTTTAGCGGGAAAGGTAGATACGCAGTATTTT. The V gene is TRBV2, the J gene TRBJ2-3; TRBD2 aligns across 8 bases. CDR3 size: 15 residues. Per the germline V gene, CDR1 is SNHLY and CDR2 is FYNNEI. V dropped 4 bases and J dropped 5; count of bases not matched to a gene: 8.

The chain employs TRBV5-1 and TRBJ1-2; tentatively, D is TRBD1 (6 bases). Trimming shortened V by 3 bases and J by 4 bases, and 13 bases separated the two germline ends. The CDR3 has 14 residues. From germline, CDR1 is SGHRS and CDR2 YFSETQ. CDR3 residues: CASSSNRAVYGYTF. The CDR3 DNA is TGCGCCAGCAGCTCCAACAGGGCGGTCTATGGCTACACCTTC. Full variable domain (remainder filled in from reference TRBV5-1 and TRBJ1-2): KAGVTQTPRYLIKTRGQQVTLSCSPISGHRSVSWYQQTPGQGLQFLFEYFSETQRNKGNFPGRFSGRQFSNSRSEMNVSTLELGDSALYLCASSSNRAVYGYTFGSGTRLTVV.

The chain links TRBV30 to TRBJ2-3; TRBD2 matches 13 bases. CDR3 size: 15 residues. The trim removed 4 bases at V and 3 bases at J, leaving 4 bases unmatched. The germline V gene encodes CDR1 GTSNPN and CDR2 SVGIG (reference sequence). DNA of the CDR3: TGTGCCTGGACTAAGACTAGCGGGAGGACAGATACGCAGTATTTT. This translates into CAWTKTSGRTDTQYF.

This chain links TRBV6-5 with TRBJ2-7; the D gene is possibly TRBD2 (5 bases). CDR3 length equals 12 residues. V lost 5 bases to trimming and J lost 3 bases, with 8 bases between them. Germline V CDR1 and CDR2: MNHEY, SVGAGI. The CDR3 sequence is CASSEGSYEQYF. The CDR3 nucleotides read TGTGCCAGCAGTGAGGGAAGCTACGAGCAGTACTTC.

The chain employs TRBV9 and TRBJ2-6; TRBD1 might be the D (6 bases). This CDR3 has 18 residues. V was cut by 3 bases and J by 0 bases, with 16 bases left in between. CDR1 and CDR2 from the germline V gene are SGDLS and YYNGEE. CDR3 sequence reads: CASSARQVSSSGANVLTF. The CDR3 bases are TGTGCCAGCAGCGCCCGACAGGTTTCCTCCTCTGGGGCCAACGTCCTGACTTTC.

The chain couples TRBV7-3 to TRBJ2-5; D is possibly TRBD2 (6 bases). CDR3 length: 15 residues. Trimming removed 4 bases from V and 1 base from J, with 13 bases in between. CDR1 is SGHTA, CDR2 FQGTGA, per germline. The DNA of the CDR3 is TGTGCCAGCAGCTCGGGACTGGGGGGCCAAGAGACCCAGTACTTC. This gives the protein CASSSGLGGQETQYF.

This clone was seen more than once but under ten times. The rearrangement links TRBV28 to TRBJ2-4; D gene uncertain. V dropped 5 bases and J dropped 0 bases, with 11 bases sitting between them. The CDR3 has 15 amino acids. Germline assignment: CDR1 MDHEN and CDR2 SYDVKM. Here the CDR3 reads CASSRDTLAKNIQYF. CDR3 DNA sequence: TGTGCCAGCAGTCGCGACACCTTAGCCAAAAACATTCAGTACTTC.

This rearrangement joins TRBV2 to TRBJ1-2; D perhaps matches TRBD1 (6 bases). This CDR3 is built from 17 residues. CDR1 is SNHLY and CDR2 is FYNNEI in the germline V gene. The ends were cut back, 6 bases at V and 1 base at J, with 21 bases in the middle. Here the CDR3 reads CASRVITGYTLNYGYTF. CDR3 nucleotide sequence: TGTGCCAGCAGAGTCATCACAGGGTATACCCTTAACTATGGCTACACCTTC.

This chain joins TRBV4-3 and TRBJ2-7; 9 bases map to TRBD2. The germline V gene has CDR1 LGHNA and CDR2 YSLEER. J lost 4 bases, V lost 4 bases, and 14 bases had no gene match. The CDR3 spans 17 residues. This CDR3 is CASSRSSSTSGFYEQYF. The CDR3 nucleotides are TGCGCCAGCAGCCGGAGTTCCTCGACTAGCGGATTTTACGAGCAGTACTTC.

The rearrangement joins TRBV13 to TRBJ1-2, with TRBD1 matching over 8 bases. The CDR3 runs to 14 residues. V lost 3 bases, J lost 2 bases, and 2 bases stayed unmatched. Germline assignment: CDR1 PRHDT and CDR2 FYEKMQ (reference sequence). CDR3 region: CASSFGQGNYGYTF. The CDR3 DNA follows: TGTGCCAGCAGCTTTGGACAGGGCAACTATGGCTACACCTTC.